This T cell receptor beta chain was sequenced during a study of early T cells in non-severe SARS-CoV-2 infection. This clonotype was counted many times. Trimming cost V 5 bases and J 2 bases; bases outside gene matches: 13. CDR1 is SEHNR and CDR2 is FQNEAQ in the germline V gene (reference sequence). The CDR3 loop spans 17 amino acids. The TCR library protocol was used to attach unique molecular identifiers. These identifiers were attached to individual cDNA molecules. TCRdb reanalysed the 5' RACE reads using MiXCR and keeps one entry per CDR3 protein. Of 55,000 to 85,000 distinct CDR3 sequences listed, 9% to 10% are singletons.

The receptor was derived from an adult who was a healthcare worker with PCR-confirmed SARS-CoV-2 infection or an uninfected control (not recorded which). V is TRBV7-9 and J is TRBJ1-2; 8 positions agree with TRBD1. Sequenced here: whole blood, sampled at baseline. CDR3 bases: TGTGCCAGCAGCCCAGATGAATTCAGGGGGCGCAACTATGGCTACACCTTC. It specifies CASSPDEFRGRNYGYTF.